Below are 26 T cell receptor beta chains sequenced from a single sample in a study of control samples from healthy donors and cancer patients. Repertoires were generated with immunoSEQ multiplex PCR, while TCRdb's copy carries only in-frame clones and drops some. The sample lists 70,000 to 85,000 clones, approximately 82% seen once, with more than 9% in the top ten. Sequenced input: PBMCs. These receptors came from a man between 60 and 75 years old with head and neck cancer.

The chain is built from TRBV7-2 and TRBJ2-3, with 8 bases matching TRBD2. This CDR3 has 14 residues. The junction had 3 bases not matched to a gene; V was cut back by 3 bases and J by 4 bases. CDR1 SGHTA and CDR2 FQGNSA come from the germline V gene. CDR3 residues: CASSFREGADTQYF. The CDR3 coding sequence is TGTGCCAGCAGCTTCCGGGAGGGTGCAGATACGCAGTATTTT.

The chain links TRBV7-2 to TRBJ1-2; the D gene is possibly TRBD1 (6 bases). CDR1 and CDR2 from the germline V gene are SGHTA and FQGNSA. The CDR3 is made up of 13 amino acids. Trimming removed 7 bases at V and 8 bases at J, with 17 bases between. Here the CDR3 reads CASNTGILWGYTF. The CDR3 DNA sequence: TGTGCCAGCAACACAGGGATATTGTGGGGCTACACCTTC.

The chain recombines TRBV5-6 with TRBJ2-1, with TRBD2 matching over 9 bases. Germline CDR1 is SGHDT and CDR2 is YYEEEE. The CDR3 has 14 amino acids. V was clipped by 5 bases and J by 9 bases; unmatched bases: 9. The CDR3 loop reads CASSRGLAFGEQFF. CDR3 nucleotides: TGTGCCAGCAGTAGGGGACTAGCTTTCGGTGAGCAGTTCTTC.

V is TRBV5-1 and J is TRBJ2-7; D might be TRBD1 (5 bases). With 5 bases removed from V and 4 bases from J, the gap between germline ends came to 13 bases. Germline assignment: CDR1 SGHRS and CDR2 YFSETQ. The CDR3 loop spans 13 amino acids. DNA of the CDR3: TGCGCCAGCAGAGTAGGGGTGGGGTACGAGCAGTACTTC. Translated: CASRVGVGYEQYF.

The count of this clone is one. This chain connects TRBV18 to TRBJ1-1, with D possibly TRBD1 on 5 matching bases. Trimming took 6 bases from V and 1 from J, leaving 18 bases between them. The CDR3 runs 16 residues. CDR1 is KGHSH, CDR2 LQKENI, per germline. CDR3 region: CASSRGQGLENTEAFF. The DNA of the CDR3 is TGTGCCAGCTCCCGAGGGCAGGGCTTAGAGAACACTGAAGCTTTCTTT.

V and J are TRBV10-1 and TRBJ2-7; 9 positions agree with TRBD1. Per the germline V gene, CDR1 is WNHNN and CDR2 is SYGVQD (reference sequence). The CDR3 consists of 15 residues. The V segment lost 8 bases and the J segment 1 base; nucleotides outside the gene matches: 9. The CDR3 DNA sequence: TGCGCCAGCCCTCGCACAGGGGGCCAATCCTACGAGCAGTACTTC. This encodes CASPRTGGQSYEQYF.

This clone was counted once. The chain is built from TRBV7-8 and TRBJ2-4, with 12 bases identical to TRBD2. After removal of 3 bases from V and 7 bases from J, the junction contained 4 bases not matched to a gene. The CDR3 has 15 amino acids. Germline CDR1 reads SGHVS; CDR2 reads FQNEAQ. CDR3 amino acids: CASSLTLAGGNIQYF. The DNA of the CDR3 is TGTGCCAGCAGCTTGACCCTAGCGGGAGGGAACATTCAGTACTTC.

Points on this clone: Different DNA sequences within this sample yield the same CDR3. The chain combines TRBV28 with TRBJ1-2, with no clear D. The CDR3 is made up of 10 amino acids. Trimming cost V 8 bases and J 5 bases, with 6 bases left between them. In germline, CDR1 is MDHEN, CDR2 SYDVKM. DNA for the CDR3: TGTGCCAGCGGCAGTTATGGCTACACCTTC. It codes for CASGSYGYTF.

The gene calls are TRBV27 and TRBJ2-1; 7 bases line up with TRBD2. This CDR3 contains 13 residues. Unmatched junction bases numbered 5, after V lost 8 bases and J lost 4 bases. Germline lookup yields CDR1 MNHEY and CDR2 SMNVEV (reference sequence). The DNA for the CDR3 is TGTGCCAGCTGTCCGGGAGGATACAATGAGCAGTTCTTC. Translation: CASCPGGYNEQFF.

The chain couples TRBV27 to TRBJ2-7; 9 bases match TRBD2. The CDR3 is made up of 16 amino acids. Germline V gene data show CDR1 as MNHEY and CDR2 as SMNVEV (reference sequence). The trim removed 6 bases at V and 6 bases at J, leaving 15 bases unmatched. CDR3 in DNA: TGTGCCAGCAGCCCCCTGGGTAGCGGGAGTGTGGCCGAGCAGTACTTC. Protein: CASSPLGSGSVAEQYF.

The J gene is TRBJ2-3, the V gene TRBV7-8; 8 bases are shared with TRBD2. With 5 bases clipped from V and 10 bases from J, the junction kept 17 bases outside the gene matches. This CDR3 comprises 16 residues. CDR1 and CDR2 from the germline V gene are SGHVS and FQNEAQ. The CDR3 is CASSPVEGTRGSSQYF. DNA for the CDR3: TGTGCCAGCAGCCCAGTTGAGGGGACTAGGGGGAGTTCGCAGTATTTT.

This clone appeared once. This chain joins TRBV28 and TRBJ2-5, with D maybe TRBD2 (5 bases). The CDR3 runs 15 residues. Germline V gives CDR1 MDHEN, CDR2 SYDVKM. V was pared by 5 bases and J by 5 bases, with 18 bases between. CDR3 DNA: TGTGCCAGCAGTACCCCCCGCGGGCGGGTTGAGACCCAGTACTTC. It is translated as CASSTPRGRVETQYF.

The chain links TRBV11-2 to TRBJ2-1, with 7 bases lining up with TRBD2. The CDR3 spans 16 residues. Germline V lookup: CDR1 SGHAT, CDR2 FQNNGV. With V trimmed by 5 bases and J by 0 bases, 7 bases remained unmatched. The CDR3 bases are TGTGCCAGCAGCCCCCGCGGGAGTTTCTCCTACAATGAGCAGTTCTTC. Residues: CASSPRGSFSYNEQFF.

The chain employs TRBV6-5 and TRBJ2-5, with 7 bases identical to TRBD2. The CDR3 consists of 15 residues. Germline-derived CDR1 and CDR2 are MNHEY and SVGAGI. The J segment lost 1 base and the V segment lost 5 bases, leaving 7 bases of the junction unmatched. CDR3 DNA: TGTGCCAGCAGTCCTTTCCTAGCGGCCCAAGAGACCCAGTACTTC. As protein: CASSPFLAAQETQYF.

This chain uses TRBV9 with TRBJ2-7; 14 nucleotides agree with TRBD2. The CDR3 spans 16 residues. Germline trimming cut 4 bases from V and 0 bases from J; bases unmatched to any gene: 3. Looked up from germline, CDR1 is SGDLS and CDR2 is YYNGEE. This chain's CDR3 is CASSFGTSGSSYEQYF. The DNA of the CDR3 is TGTGCCAGCAGCTTTGGGACTAGCGGGAGCTCCTACGAGCAGTACTTC.

This chain links TRBV29-1 with TRBJ2-7, with 8 positions matching TRBD2. From germline, CDR1 is SQVTM and CDR2 ANQGSEA. After removal of 7 bases from V and 3 bases from J, the junction contained 11 bases not matched to a gene. CDR3 size: 14 residues. The CDR3 is CSAARAGALYEQYF. DNA of the CDR3: TGCAGCGCCGCCAGAGCGGGAGCCCTCTACGAGCAGTACTTC.

The DNA for the CDR3 is TGTGCCATCAGTGACGGCGGGAGGGGAATGAATGAGCAGTTCTTC. Protein sequence: CAISDGGRGMNEQFF. V is TRBV10-3 and J is TRBJ2-1, with 9 nucleotides matching TRBD2. V lost 3 bases, J lost 7 bases, and 7 bases stayed unmatched. The CDR3 covers 15 residues. Looked up from germline, CDR1 is ENHRY and CDR2 is SYGVKD.

The rearrangement joins TRBV4-1 to TRBJ2-5; D gene unclear. The CDR3 runs to 14 residues. CDR1 is MGHRA and CDR2 is YSYEKL in the germline V gene. Between the trimmed V and J ends, which lost 3 bases and 4 bases, there was a span of 12 bases. CDR3: CASSHTFIGETQYF. CDR3 bases: TGCGCCAGCAGCCATACCTTTATCGGAGAGACCCAGTACTTC.

This clone appeared once. This chain links TRBV19 with TRBJ2-7; TRBD1 is a possible D gene (6 bases). The CDR3 has 17 residues. V was cut by 6 bases and J by 2 bases, with 23 bases left in between. The germline CDR1 and CDR2 sequences are LNHDA and SQIVND (reference sequence). The CDR3 here is CASRISRLGATTYEQYF. For the CDR3, the DNA is TGTGCCAGTAGAATATCTAGGCTGGGGGCCACGACCTACGAGCAGTACTTC.

The chain employs TRBV24-1 and TRBJ1-4; D call uncertain. Germline CDR1 and CDR2: KGHDR and SFDVKD. Trimming took off 7 bases at V and 3 bases at J, with 5 bases between the two ends. CDR3 length: 12 amino acids. The CDR3 spells CATRDSNEKLFF. The CDR3 nucleotides read TGTGCCACCAGGGACTCTAATGAAAAACTGTTTTTT.

The chain joins TRBV2 to TRBJ2-3; TRBD2 agrees at 10 bases. CDR1 SNHLY and CDR2 FYNNEI come from the germline V gene. V lost 4 bases, J lost 8 bases, and 12 bases stayed unmatched. The CDR3 loop spans 16 amino acids. CDR3 amino acids: CASSGAVAGGRGTQYF. The CDR3 nucleotides read TGTGCCAGCAGTGGAGCGGTAGCGGGAGGTCGTGGTACGCAGTATTTT.

V and J are TRBV19 and TRBJ1-1; possible D gene TRBD1, 5 bases. V lost 4 bases and J lost 3, with 12 bases in between. Germline V gene data show CDR1 as LNHDA and CDR2 as SQIVND (reference sequence). This CDR3 is built from 14 residues. The CDR3 region has the DNA TGTGCCAGTAGTAAGCTGAAGGGGTACACTGAAGCTTTCTTT. Its protein is CASSKLKGYTEAFF.

The chain joins TRBV10-2 to TRBJ2-2; either TRBD1 or TRBD2 may fit D (5 bases each). V lost 9 bases to trimming and J lost 5 bases, with 22 bases between them. There are 16 residues in the CDR3. Germline assignment: CDR1 WSHSY and CDR2 SAAADI. The CDR3 DNA is TGCGCCAGTTATAGGGGACGGCGACAAACAACCGGGGAGCTGTTTTTT. Translated: CASYRGRRQTTGELFF.

This rearrangement joins TRBV29-1 to TRBJ2-7, with D tentatively TRBD2 (6 bases). Germline V gene data show CDR1 as SQVTM and CDR2 as ANQGSEA. The CDR3 consists of 13 residues. Trimming stripped 1 base from V and 4 bases from J, with 11 bases between. The CDR3 nucleotides are TGCAGCGTTGAAGGTCGGGGGAGTTACGAGCAGTACTTC. It specifies CSVEGRGSYEQYF.

The chain has TRBV16 and TRBJ2-2, with 7 bases identical to TRBD2. Germline CDR1 and CDR2: KGHSY and FQNENV. The V and J ends lost 2 bases and 12 bases, in that order; junction bases with no gene match: 6. The CDR3 has 13 amino acids. The CDR3 is CASSQEGRAKLFF. The CDR3 DNA is TGTGCCAGCAGCCAAGAGGGGAGGGCGAAGCTGTTTTTT.

In this sample, this clone turned up a few times. This chain joins TRBV11-2 and TRBJ1-3; D remains unclear. This CDR3 has 14 amino acids. Trimming stripped 4 bases from V and 4 bases from J, with 11 bases between. Germline lookup yields CDR1 SGHAT and CDR2 FQNNGV. CDR3 sequence (DNA): TGTGCCAGCAGCTCTATTCTAGACGGAAACACCATATATTTT. This codes for CASSSILDGNTIYF. Based on the CDR3 plus reference TRBV11-2 and TRBJ1-3, the full variable domain is EAGVAQSPRYKIIEKRQSVAFWCNPISGHATLYWYQQILGQGPKLLIQFQNNGVVDDSQLPKDRFSAERLKGVDSTLKIQPAKLEDSAVYLCASSSILDGNTIYFGEGSWLTVV.